The 27 T cell receptor beta chains below were found in one sample sequenced in a study of monozygotic twins with inflammatory bowel disease. Reprocessing the 5' RACE reads, TCRdb reports a single entry for every CDR3 protein and omits DNA. This sample contains approximately 400,000 distinct CDR3 sequences. The sample was blood. The receptors were gathered from a human donor with ulcerative colitis or Crohn's disease, or a healthy co-twin of an affected twin (not recorded which).

V gene TRBV7-2 combines with J gene TRBJ1-1; no DNA is available, so the TRBD1 call from TCRdb remains unchecked. The CDR3 covers 15 residues. Germline V gene data show CDR1 as SGHTA and CDR2 as FQGNSA. The CDR3 is CASSLVGGQLTEAFF.

The chain combines TRBV9 with TRBJ2-1; absent DNA, TCRdb's TRBD2 call cannot be checked. CDR3 length: 15 amino acids. Germline lookup yields CDR1 SGDLS and CDR2 YYNGEE. CDR3 in amino acids: CASSVAAGGGNEQFF.

This chain uses TRBV5-5 with TRBJ1-2. This CDR3 contains 16 residues. Germline CDR1 reads SGHKS; CDR2 reads YYEKEE (reference sequence). The CDR3 here is CASSLPLAGTYYGYTF.

V and J are TRBV29-1 and TRBJ1-2. The CDR3 has 12 residues. The germline V gene encodes CDR1 SQVTM and CDR2 ANQGSEA. CDR3 sequence reads: CSVALRGGGYTF.

The chain links TRBV4-3 to TRBJ2-4; without DNA, the TCRdb call of TRBD2 cannot be checked. Germline CDR1 is LGHNA and CDR2 is YSLEER. The CDR3 runs to 15 residues. This CDR3 is CASSQEGGTKNIQYF.

V usage is TRBV25-1 and J usage is TRBJ2-2; TCRdb selects TRBD1, and the lack of DNA leaves this call unchecked. The V gene's germline CDR1 is MGHDK and CDR2 SYGVNS. The CDR3 is 13 residues long. The CDR3 region is CASYATGLRELFF.

The chain couples TRBV29-1 to TRBJ1-2; TCRdb names TRBD1, which stays unverified in the absence of DNA. CDR3 length: 13 amino acids. The germline CDR1 and CDR2 sequences are SQVTM and ANQGSEA. The CDR3 sequence: CSAIRQGTYGYTF.

The chain joins TRBV20-1 to TRBJ1-1; the D call from TCRdb, TRBD1, cannot be confirmed without DNA. This CDR3 has 16 residues. The germline V gene encodes CDR1 DFQATT and CDR2 SNEGSKA (reference sequence). The CDR3 spells CSARDPGRSGNTEAFF.

The chain is built from TRBV5-1 and TRBJ2-5; the TRBD2 assignment by TCRdb is unverifiable without DNA. Germline CDR1 and CDR2: SGHRS and YFSETQ. This CDR3 comprises 15 residues. CDR3 loop: CASSLGGESQETQYF.

This chain connects TRBV29-1 to TRBJ2-7; TCRdb's D gene call, TRBD2, goes unchecked for lack of DNA. Germline values: CDR1 SQVTM, CDR2 ANQGSEA. The CDR3 consists of 11 residues. CDR3 sequence reads: CSVSGNYEQYF.

The V call is TRBV5-1, the J call TRBJ2-5; TCRdb outputs TRBD1, but without DNA this stays unchecked. The length of the CDR3 is 14 residues. Germline CDR1 SGHRS, CDR2 YFSETQ. This CDR3 is CASAGWKGEETQYF.

The rearrangement links TRBV30 to TRBJ1-6; the D call from TCRdb, TRBD1, cannot be confirmed without DNA. Germline CDR1 and CDR2: GTSNPN and SVGIG (reference sequence). The CDR3 extends over 14 amino acids. The CDR3 sequence: CAWSGGDSSSPLHF.

This chain uses TRBV6-1 with TRBJ1-1; as DNA is missing, the TRBD1 call by TCRdb cannot be tested. Germline V gives CDR1 MNHNS, CDR2 SASEGT. There are 15 residues in the CDR3. CDR3 sequence: CASRTKTALNTEAFF.

The chain's CDR3 is CASSEKGGGSSTGELFF. The chain joins TRBV6-1 to TRBJ2-2; the D call from TCRdb, TRBD1, cannot be confirmed without DNA. In germline, CDR1 is MNHNS, CDR2 SASEGT. The CDR3 has 17 amino acids.

V and J are TRBV24-1 and TRBJ2-3; the D call from TCRdb, TRBD1, cannot be confirmed without DNA. CDR1 is KGHDR, CDR2 SFDVKD, per germline. The CDR3 consists of 16 residues. The CDR3 is CATSDPRTGTGDTQYF.

The chain uses TRBV7-9 and TRBJ1-1. Germline V gene sequence: CDR1 SEHNR, CDR2 FQNEAQ (reference sequence). The length of the CDR3 is 13 residues. The CDR3 spells CASSERANTEAFF.

The chain couples TRBV6-4 to TRBJ2-3; TCRdb's D call, TRBD1, is unchecked because there is no DNA. The germline gives CDR1 MRHNA, CDR2 SNTAGT. There are 16 residues in the CDR3. This CDR3 is CASSDLPGECTDTQYF.

The chain has TRBV30 and TRBJ1-2; TCRdb outputs TRBD1, but without DNA this stays unchecked. CDR3 length: 14 amino acids. The germline V gene has CDR1 GTSNPN and CDR2 SVGIG (reference sequence). The CDR3 loop reads CAWSHPGGRVSYTF.

The chain combines TRBV9 with TRBJ2-3; lacking DNA, the TRBD2 call made by TCRdb goes unchecked. CDR3 length equals 15 residues. Per germline, CDR1 SGDLS and CDR2 YYNGEE. The CDR3 loop reads CASSETTSVTDTQYF.

V gene TRBV7-2 combines with J gene TRBJ1-1; the TCRdb D gene call, TRBD1, has no DNA to confirm it. CDR3 length equals 13 residues. From germline, CDR1 is SGHTA and CDR2 FQGNSA. The CDR3 sequence is CASSFRQVSGAFF.

The chain has TRBV30 and TRBJ2-3; the TRBD1 assignment by TCRdb is unverifiable without DNA. In germline, CDR1 is GTSNPN, CDR2 SVGIG (reference sequence). The length of the CDR3 is 15 residues. The CDR3 protein is CAWSPGRPSTDTQYF.

The V and J genes are TRBV2 and TRBJ2-3. Germline CDR1 reads SNHLY; CDR2 reads FYNNEI. This CDR3 comprises 12 residues. The CDR3 sequence is CASSGDTDTQYF.

The V gene is TRBV9, the J gene TRBJ2-3. This CDR3 has 15 amino acids. CDR1 is SGDLS, CDR2 YYNGEE, per germline. CDR3: CASSVRDFGTDTQYF.

The chain is built from TRBV5-1 and TRBJ2-1; the TCRdb call, TRBD1, lacks DNA for checking. CDR1 and CDR2 (germline): SGHRS, YFSETQ. The CDR3 sequence is 15 residues long. The CDR3 sequence: CASSLERQGADEQFF.

This chain links TRBV21-1 with TRBJ2-7. TRBV21-1 constitutes a pseudogene. This CDR3 has 15 amino acids. The CDR3 reads CASKVKAVTSYEQYF.

The chain joins TRBV12-3 or TRBV12-4 to TRBJ1-6; TCRdb returns TRBD1, unconfirmable since there is no DNA. The CDR3 is 13 residues long. CDR3 sequence: CASSSTGNSPLHF.

The V gene is TRBV7-2, the J gene TRBJ1-4; TCRdb gives TRBD1 as the D gene, but with no DNA this cannot be confirmed. Germline V lookup: CDR1 SGHTA, CDR2 FQGNSA. The length of the CDR3 is 17 residues. CDR3 region: CASSLAPPGQGDEKLFF.